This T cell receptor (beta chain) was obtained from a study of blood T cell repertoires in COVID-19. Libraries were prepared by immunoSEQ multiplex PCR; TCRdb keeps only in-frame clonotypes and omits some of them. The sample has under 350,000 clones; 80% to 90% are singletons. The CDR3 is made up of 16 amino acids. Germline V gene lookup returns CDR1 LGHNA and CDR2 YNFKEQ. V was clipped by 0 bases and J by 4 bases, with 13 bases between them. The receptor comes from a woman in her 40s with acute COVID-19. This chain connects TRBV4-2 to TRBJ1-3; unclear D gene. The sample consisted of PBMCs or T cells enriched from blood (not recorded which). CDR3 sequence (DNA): TGTGCCAGCAGCCAAGATTTGTGGAGCACCGGAAACACCATATATTTT. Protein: CASSQDLWSTGNTIYF.